One and the same sample provided the 25 T cell receptor beta chains below, sequenced in a study of blood T cell repertoires in COVID-19. The table came from immunoSEQ multiplex PCR; TCRdb's copy has only in-frame clones and leaves some out. The repertoire holds 150,000 to 200,000 clones, with roughly nine tenths as singletons. Specimen: peripheral blood. The receptors were gathered from a man between 65 and 85 years old with active or convalescent COVID-19.

This chain uses TRBV10-3 with TRBJ1-1; TRBD1 is a possible D gene (5 bases). The ends were cut back, 3 bases at V and 1 base at J, with 9 bases in the middle. The CDR3 length is 14 residues. The germline gives CDR1 ENHRY, CDR2 SYGVKD. Here the CDR3 DNA reads TGTGCCATCAGTGATGGGGCTACGAACACTGAAGCTTTCTTT. It is translated as CAISDGATNTEAFF.

The gene calls are TRBV15 and TRBJ1-5; 8 nucleotides align to TRBD1. V shed 0 bases and J 6 bases; nucleotides not matched to a gene: 4. CDR1 LNHNV and CDR2 YYDKDF come from the germline V gene (reference sequence). The CDR3 has 15 amino acids. DNA of the CDR3: TGTGCCACCAGCAGAGATACAGGGGGAGCTCAGCCCCAGCATTTT. As protein: CATSRDTGGAQPQHF.

V and J are TRBV13 and TRBJ1-5; D unclear. Deletions cut 0 bases from V and 7 bases from J, with 19 bases between. Germline CDR1 PRHDT, CDR2 FYEKMQ (reference sequence). The CDR3 is made up of 17 amino acids. In DNA, the CDR3 is TGTGCCAGCAGCTTAGGGTCGACGGAGGGCTCCGGGCAGCCCCAGCATTTT. Protein sequence: CASSLGSTEGSGQPQHF.

DNA of the CDR3: TGTGCCAGCAGCCCGGGGACAGGGAGAGAAGAGACCCAGTACTTC. This encodes CASSPGTGREETQYF. The genes are TRBV11-3 and TRBJ2-5, with 9 bases identical to TRBD1. V shed 5 bases, J shed 3 bases, and the junction held 7 bases outside the gene matches. Germline loops: CDR1 SGHNT, CDR2 YENEEA. The CDR3 contains 15 residues.

The J gene is TRBJ1-6, the V gene TRBV27; TRBD1 matches at 7 bases. The length of the CDR3 is 14 residues. The germline V gene encodes CDR1 MNHEY and CDR2 SMNVEV (reference sequence). The J segment lost 10 bases and the V segment lost 6 bases, leaving 9 bases of the junction unmatched. The CDR3 nucleotides read TGTGCCAGCAGCTACGGGACAGAACAATCACCCCTCCACTTT. It specifies CASSYGTEQSPLHF.

The chain has TRBV4-3 and TRBJ1-2; 8 bases are a match to TRBD1. This CDR3 has 15 amino acids. The junction had 6 bases not matched to a gene; V was cut back by 0 bases and J by 6 bases. Germline values: CDR1 LGHNA, CDR2 YSLEER. Here the CDR3 DNA reads TGCGCCAGCAGCCAAGATCAGGACAGGGAACATGGCTACACCTTC. Its translation: CASSQDQDREHGYTF.

This clone was counted at least ten times. The chain is built from TRBV5-6 and TRBJ2-1; 9 bases map to TRBD1. This CDR3 spans 13 amino acids. Per the germline V gene, CDR1 is SGHDT and CDR2 is YYEEEE. The trim removed 4 bases at V and 6 bases at J, leaving 2 bases unmatched. The CDR3 coding sequence is TGTGCCAGCAGCAGGGACAGGGTCAATGAGCAGTTCTTC. Its translation is CASSRDRVNEQFF.

The chain carries TRBV11-2 and TRBJ2-7; the match to TRBD2 covers 9 bases. Trimming removed 1 base from V and 2 bases from J; junction bases left unmatched: 3. CDR3 length: 15 amino acids. Germline V gene sequence: CDR1 SGHAT, CDR2 FQNNGV. CDR3 DNA sequence: TGTGCCAGCAGCTTAGGTGGCGGGAGGGCCTACGAGCAGTACTTC. Amino acid sequence: CASSLGGGRAYEQYF. The entire variable domain, with the rest obtained from reference TRBV11-2 and TRBJ2-7, is as follows: EAGVAQSPRYKIIEKRQSVAFWCNPISGHATLYWYQQILGQGPKLLIQFQNNGVVDDSQLPKDRFSAERLKGVDSTLKIQPAKLEDSAVYLCASSLGGGRAYEQYFGPGTRLTVT.

The chain has TRBV15 and TRBJ2-5; the D is unclear. The CDR3 is 15 residues long. CDR1 and CDR2 (germline): LNHNV, YYDKDF (reference sequence). Deletions cut 6 bases from V and 0 bases from J, with 14 bases between. For the CDR3, the DNA is TGTGCCACCAGAAGAAATCACGGTTACCAAGAGACCCAGTACTTC. Protein: CATRRNHGYQETQYF.

The chain has TRBV6-6 and TRBJ1-1; tentatively, D is TRBD1 (6 bases). The germline CDR1 and CDR2 sequences are MNHNY and SVGAGI (reference sequence). This CDR3 is built from 13 residues. V lost 7 bases to trimming and J lost 2 bases, with 11 bases between them. As DNA, the CDR3 is TGTGCCAGCAACTGGGACACCAACACTGAAGCTTTCTTT. Translation: CASNWDTNTEAFF.

The chain is built from TRBV7-2 and TRBJ2-2; unclear D gene. This CDR3 spans 12 amino acids. V was trimmed by 0 bases and J by 7 bases, leaving 3 bases between them. Germline V CDR1 and CDR2: SGHTA, FQGNSA. CDR3 region: CASSLAYGELFF. DNA of the CDR3: TGTGCCAGCAGCTTAGCGTACGGGGAGCTGTTTTTT.

The count of this clone is one. The V gene is TRBV3-1 (or the pseudogene TRBV3-2), the J gene TRBJ2-3, with TRBD1 matching over 8 bases. The CDR3 consists of 15 residues. CDR1 and CDR2 from the germline V gene are LGHDT and YNNKEL (reference sequence). Losses at the gene ends were 4 bases for V and 3 bases for J; bases not matched to a gene: 6. CDR3 residues: CASSPRTGRTDTQYF. The CDR3 nucleotides are TGTGCCAGCAGCCCCCGGACAGGGAGAACAGATACGCAGTATTTT.

This clone was recorded once. This chain connects TRBV5-8 to TRBJ1-1; weak D call: TRBD1 (5 bases). Per germline, CDR1 SGHTS and CDR2 YDEGEE. The CDR3 totals 15 residues. V lost 1 base and J 4 bases, leaving 14 bases between the germline ends. The CDR3 nucleotides are TGTGCCAGCAGCTTGAAGAAGGGGCTTGGCACTGAAGCTTTCTTT. Residues: CASSLKKGLGTEAFF. Drawing the rest from reference TRBV5-8 and TRBJ1-1, the complete variable domain is EAGVTQSPTHLIKTRGQQATLRCSPISGHTSVYWYQQALGLGLQFLLWYDEGEERNRGNFPPRFSGRQFPNYSSELNVNALELEDSALYLCASSLKKGLGTEAFFGQGTRLTVV.

CDR3 amino acids: CASSLMREGQPQHF. As DNA, the CDR3 is TGTGCCAGCAGTTTAATGAGGGAGGGGCAGCCCCAGCATTTT. The rearrangement joins TRBV27 to TRBJ1-5, with D perhaps TRBD1 (5 bases). V lost 2 bases to trimming and J lost 7 bases, with 12 bases between them. Germline assignment: CDR1 MNHEY and CDR2 SMNVEV (reference sequence). The CDR3 is made up of 14 amino acids.

This clone was seen a few times. The rearrangement joins TRBV18 to TRBJ2-2; weak D call: TRBD1 (5 bases). The CDR3 runs 13 residues. Trimming pared 10 bases from V and 6 bases from J, leaving 15 bases between. Germline V gives CDR1 KGHSH, CDR2 LQKENI. The CDR3 sequence is CATRPDSSGELFF. The CDR3 coding sequence is TGTGCCACCCGACCAGACAGTTCCGGGGAGCTGTTTTTT.

This chain connects TRBV6-5 to TRBJ1-4; TRBD1 matches at 8 bases. From germline, CDR1 is MNHEY and CDR2 SVGAGI. V shed 10 bases and J 5 bases; nucleotides not matched to a gene: 3. This CDR3 is 12 amino acids long. The CDR3 nucleotides read TGTGCCACCCGGACAGGGAATGAAAAACTGTTTTTT. This translates into CATRTGNEKLFF.

The chain couples TRBV5-8 to TRBJ2-7, with 13 bases that match TRBD2. Trimming took 5 bases from V and 5 from J; bases not matched to a gene: 7. This CDR3 is built from 15 residues. CDR1 is SGHTS, CDR2 YDEGEE, per germline. CDR3 amino acids: CASRLAGGPAHEQYF. The CDR3 DNA reads as TGTGCCAGCAGACTAGCGGGAGGGCCCGCCCACGAGCAGTACTTC. Looking up the rest from reference TRBV5-8 and TRBJ2-7 gives the full variable domain: EAGVTQSPTHLIKTRGQQATLRCSPISGHTSVYWYQQALGLGLQFLLWYDEGEERNRGNFPPRFSGRQFPNYSSELNVNALELEDSALYLCASRLAGGPAHEQYFGPGTRLTVT.

This chain joins TRBV21-1 and TRBJ1-5; the DNA was not compared with TRBD1, the D call given in the table. TRBV21-1 is described as a pseudogene. This CDR3 spans 18 amino acids. Here the CDR3 DNA reads TGTGCCAGCAGCACTCACAGGGGCTACCCTACTAGCAATCAGCCCCAGCATTTT. It yields the protein CASSTHRGYPTSNQPQHF.

The chain is built from TRBV7-9 and TRBJ1-1, with 8 bases fitting TRBD1. The ends lost 1 base at V and 1 base at J; junction bases unmatched: 2. Germline CDR1 reads SEHNR; CDR2 reads FQNEAQ (reference sequence). The CDR3 covers 15 residues. CDR3 loop: CASSLEGTGNTEAFF. The CDR3 bases are TGTGCCAGCAGCTTAGAGGGGACAGGGAACACTGAAGCTTTCTTT.

The chain is built from TRBV5-1 and TRBJ1-6; the match to TRBD1 covers 7 bases. Trimming removed 0 bases from V and 2 bases from J; junction bases left unmatched: 5. This CDR3 region has 17 residues. CDR1 is SGHRS, CDR2 YFSETQ, per germline. CDR3 residues: CASSLVGGTAYNSPLHF. The CDR3 DNA follows: TGCGCCAGCAGCTTGGTCGGCGGGACAGCCTATAATTCACCCCTCCACTTT.

The rearrangement joins TRBV30 to TRBJ1-2, with 8 bases identical to TRBD1. The germline V gene has CDR1 GTSNPN and CDR2 SVGIG (reference sequence). The CDR3 extends over 17 amino acids. V was clipped by 2 bases and J by 2 bases; unmatched bases: 13. CDR3 loop: CAWSSVSGGRINYGYTF. In nucleotides, the CDR3 is TGTGCCTGGAGTTCGGTGTCAGGGGGCCGGATCAACTATGGCTACACCTTC.

V is TRBV30 and J is TRBJ2-1; unclear D gene. The CDR3 is made up of 13 amino acids. Germline-derived CDR1 and CDR2 are GTSNPN and SVGIG (reference sequence). The V and J ends lost 3 bases and 0 bases respectively, with 6 bases between them. The chain's CDR3 is CAWSRSSYNEQFF. The CDR3 nucleotides read TGTGCCTGGAGCCGTAGCTCCTACAATGAGCAGTTCTTC.

The V and J genes are TRBV19 and TRBJ1-4; 8 nucleotides agree with TRBD1. CDR3 length: 15 amino acids. Germline values: CDR1 LNHDA, CDR2 SQIVND (reference sequence). V shed 5 bases and J 3 bases; nucleotides not matched to a gene: 5. In DNA, the CDR3 is TGTGCCAGTAGTCTCAGGGGGCACTCTAATGAAAAACTGTTTTTT. Translated, it gives CASSLRGHSNEKLFF.

CDR3 loop: CASSQTGGTSVYNEQFF. The CDR3 DNA reads as TGTGCCAGCAGCCAAACGGGAGGGACTAGCGTCTACAATGAGCAGTTCTTC. The chain is built from TRBV5-6 and TRBJ2-1; 10 bases map to TRBD2. Germline assignment: CDR1 SGHDT and CDR2 YYEEEE. Germline trimming cut 4 bases from V and 3 bases from J; bases unmatched to any gene: 10. The CDR3 contains 17 residues.

Turning to this clone: Other DNA sequences in the same sample also yield this CDR3. This rearrangement joins TRBV5-1 to TRBJ2-2; 7 bases are a match to TRBD1. V trimming: 7 bases; J trimming: 1 base; junction bases outside the gene matches: 1. Germline CDR1 reads SGHRS; CDR2 reads YFSETQ. The CDR3 runs 13 residues. The CDR3 DNA follows: TGCGCCAGCCGGACAGGGAACACCGGGGAGCTGTTTTTT. This sequence encodes CASRTGNTGELFF.